Following are 26 T cell receptor beta chains from one sample sequenced in a study of Graves' ophthalmopathy and Graves' hyperthyroidism. As the template, RNA transcripts were used to amplify TCR beta CDR3 regions. After a first-round RT-PCR with HTBI primers, a second-round multiplex PCR was run. Each CDR3 protein gets one entry after TCRdb re-called the multiplex PCR reads with MiXCR. The repertoire has about 600,000 distinct CDR3 sequences, less than 40% of them found once; the top ten carry about 4.2%. Sequenced material: peripheral blood or thyroid tissue (not recorded which). These receptors all come from an adult man with Graves' hyperthyroidism.

Remarks on this clonotype: A read error may be the cause here, since a much bigger clone is one base away. The chain employs TRBV5-1 and TRBJ1-2, with D tentatively TRBD1 (5 bases). CDR3 length: 14 residues. CDR1 is SGHRS and CDR2 is YFSETQ in the germline V gene. The CDR3 DNA reads TGCGCCAGCACCGCCGGGGGAGCTAACTCTGGCTACACCTTC. It encodes CASTAGGANSGYTF.

This clonotype has only a few counts. The chain employs TRBV3-1 and TRBJ2-2; 7 nucleotides line up with TRBD2. The CDR3 contains 18 residues. Germline CDR1 reads LGHDT; CDR2 reads YNNKEL (reference sequence). V shed 0 bases and J 0 bases; nucleotides not matched to a gene: 7. CDR3 residues: CASSQDVTGGTNTGELFF. In nucleotides, the CDR3 is TGTGCCAGCAGCCAAGATGTGACGGGAGGAACGAACACCGGGGAGCTGTTTTTT.

In its sample, this clonotype was seen a few times. The CDR3 reads CASSLPLGQGGNSPLHF. Written as DNA, the CDR3 is TGTGCCAGCAGTTTACCTCTCGGACAGGGTGGCAATTCACCCCTCCACTTT. The genes are TRBV28 and TRBJ1-6; the match to TRBD1 covers 8 bases. V shed 2 bases, J shed 7 bases, and the junction held 10 bases outside the gene matches. The germline gives CDR1 MDHEN, CDR2 SYDVKM. The CDR3 runs to 17 residues. Complete variable domain (other parts from reference TRBV28 and TRBJ1-6): DVKVTQSSRYLVKRTGEKVFLECVQDMDHENMFWYRQDPGLGLRLIYFSYDVKMKEKGDIPEGYSVSREKKERFSLILESASTNQTSMYLCASSLPLGQGGNSPLHFGNGTRLTVT.

The chain couples TRBV30 to TRBJ1-2; D unresolved. Per germline, CDR1 GTSNPN and CDR2 SVGIG (reference sequence). V gave up 0 bases and J gave up 4 bases, with 15 bases separating them. CDR3 length: 15 amino acids. CDR3 in amino acids: CAWSVGHQGGYGYTF. The CDR3 DNA reads as TGTGCCTGGAGTGTCGGCCACCAAGGAGGCTATGGCTACACCTTC.

This clonotype has at least ten counts. The J gene is TRBJ1-1, the V gene TRBV7-9; 9 positions match TRBD1. With V trimmed by 3 bases and J by 4 bases, 6 bases remained unmatched. CDR1 SEHNR and CDR2 FQNEAQ come from the germline V gene (reference sequence). The CDR3 covers 15 residues. The CDR3 protein is CASSLWTGAPTEAFF. As DNA, the CDR3 is TGTGCCAGCAGCTTGTGGACAGGGGCTCCCACTGAAGCTTTCTTT. Full variable domain (outside the CDR3, taken from reference TRBV7-9 and TRBJ1-1): DTGVSQNPRHKITKRGQNVTFRCDPISEHNRLYWYRQTLGQGPEFLTYFQNEAQLEKSRLLSDRFSAERPKGSFSTLEIQRTEQGDSAMYLCASSLWTGAPTEAFFGQGTRLTVV.

The rearrangement joins TRBV20-1 to TRBJ2-5; D ambiguous. Germline V gene lookup returns CDR1 DFQATT and CDR2 SNEGSKA (reference sequence). The CDR3 is 13 residues long. The germline V and J ends were trimmed by 6 bases and 2 bases, with 13 bases remaining between them. CDR3 sequence (DNA): TGCAGTGCCAGCAGTGACTTGCAAGAGACCCAGTACTTC. Translated, it gives CSASSDLQETQYF.

The chain employs TRBV5-4 and TRBJ2-3; TRBD1 aligns across 7 bases. This CDR3 is 15 amino acids long. CDR1 SGHNT and CDR2 YYREEE come from the germline V gene (reference sequence). Unmatched junction bases numbered 11, after V lost 6 bases and J lost 4 bases. The CDR3 nucleotides are TGTGCCAGCAACAAGGGCGCAGGGGGAGCAGATACGCAGTATTTT. Translation gives CASNKGAGGADTQYF.

The V gene is TRBV6-5, the J gene TRBJ1-2, with 9 bases fitting TRBD1. With V trimmed by 7 bases and J by 4 bases, 10 bases remained unmatched. The CDR3 consists of 15 residues. The germline CDR1 and CDR2 sequences are MNHEY and SVGAGI. The CDR3: CASTNDGQGIYGYTF. The CDR3 nucleotides read TGTGCCAGCACCAACGATGGACAGGGGATCTATGGCTACACCTTC.

The CDR3 sequence is CAISGQGREKLFF. In nucleotides, the CDR3 is TGTGCCATCAGTGGACAGGGGCGTGAAAAACTGTTTTTT. The genes are TRBV10-3 and TRBJ1-4, with 8 bases fitting TRBD1. The junction had 2 bases not matched to a gene; V was cut back by 4 bases and J by 7 bases. This CDR3 contains 13 residues. Germline CDR1 reads ENHRY; CDR2 reads SYGVKD.

About this clonotype: The junction differs from germline at one of its ends, possibly a read error. The V gene is TRBV7-9, the J gene TRBJ1-2; 11 nucleotides agree with TRBD1. Germline assignment: CDR1 SEHNR and CDR2 FQNEAQ (reference sequence). There are 17 residues in the CDR3. The CDR3 DNA sequence: TGTGCCAGCGGCTTCCGGGACAGGGGGTTACGGCCCTATGGCTACACCTTC. It yields the protein CASGFRDRGLRPYGYTF.

Ten or more counts support this clonotype. The chain links TRBV4-2 to TRBJ2-5; 7 bases match TRBD2. Germline values: CDR1 LGHNA, CDR2 YNFKEQ. The CDR3 has 15 amino acids. Trimming at V came to 1 base and at J to 5 bases, leaving 7 bases not matched to a gene. The CDR3 loop is CASSQGGGSDETQYF. The DNA for the CDR3 is TGTGCCAGCAGCCAAGGGGGCGGGAGCGATGAGACCCAGTACTTC.

On this clonotype: A much larger clone lies a single base off, so this may be a read error. The V gene is TRBV9, the J gene TRBJ2-7; D call uncertain. The CDR3 covers 14 residues. Germline loops: CDR1 SGDLS, CDR2 YYNGEE. V lost 0 bases to trimming and J lost 8 bases, with 15 bases between them. The chain's CDR3 is CASSVGGGDYKQYF. CDR3 nucleotides: TGTGCCAGCAGCGTAGGGGGTGGGGATTACAAGCAGTACTTC.

In its sample, this clonotype was seen a few times. The V and J genes are TRBV5-1 and TRBJ1-6; 8 nucleotides align to TRBD1. The CDR3 sequence is 18 residues long. CDR1 is SGHRS and CDR2 is YFSETQ in the germline V gene. The trim removed 4 bases at V and 2 bases at J, leaving 11 bases unmatched. The CDR3 coding sequence is TGCGCCAGCAGCCTAACTGGACAGGGTGAAACCTATAATTCACCCCTCCACTTT. Translation: CASSLTGQGETYNSPLHF.

This clonotype was counted a few times. The rearrangement joins TRBV2 to TRBJ1-5; no definite D call. The CDR3 runs to 15 residues. V lost 6 bases and J lost 2, with 14 bases in between. Germline CDR1 and CDR2: SNHLY and FYNNEI. The CDR3 reads CASRKTGVGNQPQHF. Written as DNA, the CDR3 is TGTGCCAGCAGGAAAACCGGGGTAGGCAATCAGCCCCAGCATTTT.

This clonotype was counted only a few times. J is TRBJ1-2 and V is TRBV27; D unresolved. This CDR3 is 12 amino acids long. V lost 4 bases and J lost 4, with 7 bases in between. Germline V gene sequence: CDR1 MNHEY, CDR2 SMNVEV (reference sequence). The CDR3 nucleotides read TGTGCCAGCAGTTCAGCTGGCTATGGCTACACCTTC. Its protein is CASSSAGYGYTF.

This clonotype has at least ten counts. V gene TRBV7-9 combines with J gene TRBJ2-5; 9 positions agree with TRBD1. This CDR3 region has 15 residues. The junction had 8 bases not matched to a gene; V was cut back by 5 bases and J by 4 bases. Germline CDR1 and CDR2: SEHNR and FQNEAQ (reference sequence). The CDR3 loop reads CASSNDRGGGETQYF. CDR3 sequence (DNA): TGTGCCAGCAGCAATGACAGGGGGGGAGGAGAGACCCAGTACTTC.

The chain combines TRBV20-1 with TRBJ2-2; no clear D. The CDR3 spans 10 residues. The ends were cut back, 8 bases at V and 2 bases at J, with 3 bases in the middle. Germline V gene data show CDR1 as DFQATT and CDR2 as SNEGSKA (reference sequence). The CDR3 coding sequence is TGCAGTCCTAACACCGGGGAGCTGTTTTTT. Translation gives CSPNTGELFF.

A remark on this clonotype: A much larger clone differs from this one at a single base, so this may be a read error. The genes are TRBV20-1 and TRBJ2-7; no clear D gene. The J call may be wrong; the DNA end is better matched by TRBJ2-5. Germline CDR1 and CDR2: DFQATT and SNEGSKA (reference sequence). The CDR3 length is 9 residues. As DNA, the CDR3 is TGCAGTGCTAGTGAGACCCAGTACTTC. Amino acid sequence: CSASETQYF.

V is TRBV7-3 and J is TRBJ1-1; D unclear. Germline V gene data show CDR1 as SGHTA and CDR2 as FQGTGA. Trimming left V 2 bases short and J 1 base short, with 11 bases between. The CDR3 spans 15 residues. CDR3 sequence reads: CASSLARVENTEAFF. The CDR3 DNA reads TGTGCCAGCAGCTTAGCGCGCGTTGAGAACACTGAAGCTTTCTTT.

CDR3 loop: CASKKFYNEQFF. DNA of the CDR3: TGTGCCAGCAAGAAGTTCTACAATGAGCAGTTCTTC. V usage is TRBV7-9 and J usage is TRBJ2-7, with D unresolved. The J call may be incorrect, as the DNA end agrees better with TRBJ2-1. CDR1 is SEHNR and CDR2 is FQNEAQ in the germline V gene (reference sequence). The CDR3 extends over 12 amino acids.

A few counts support this clonotype. The chain is built from TRBV7-6 and TRBJ2-7; 11 nucleotides agree with TRBD2. Gene TRBJ2-1 matches the end of the DNA better, so the J call may be wrong. Germline V gene data show CDR1 as SGHVS and CDR2 as FNYEAQ. The CDR3 covers 17 residues. The CDR3 DNA follows: TGTGCCAGCAGCTTAGAAGCCCCTAGCGGGAGGCCGAATGAGCAGTTCTTC. The encoded protein is CASSLEAPSGRPNEQFF.

There are many counts of this clonotype. The rearrangement uses TRBV7-9 and TRBJ2-7, with 7 bases identical to TRBD1. The CDR3 runs 14 residues. V trimming: 4 bases; J trimming: 2 bases; junction bases outside the gene matches: 5. Germline CDR1 SEHNR, CDR2 FQNEAQ (reference sequence). CDR3 loop: CASSWDSAAYEQYF. The CDR3 DNA reads TGTGCCAGCAGCTGGGACAGCGCCGCCTACGAGCAGTACTTC.

This clonotype was found many times. V usage is TRBV5-6 and J usage is TRBJ2-5; D remains unclear. Between the trimmed V and J ends, which lost 5 bases and 1 base, there was a span of 12 bases. The CDR3 is made up of 14 amino acids. CDR1 and CDR2 from the germline V gene are SGHDT and YYEEEE. The CDR3 loop reads CASRFYTVQETQYF. The CDR3 DNA reads as TGTGCCAGCAGATTTTACACAGTCCAAGAGACCCAGTACTTC.

This clonotype was counted a few times. The gene calls are TRBV5-1 and TRBJ2-7; maybe TRBD2 (7 bases). The CDR3 has 15 amino acids. Per germline, CDR1 SGHRS and CDR2 YFSETQ. The V and J ends lost 3 bases and 3 bases respectively, with 16 bases between them. The CDR3 DNA follows: TGCGCCAGCAGCTGGGGGGGGCAGGGAAGCTACGAGCAGTACTTC. Protein sequence: CASSWGGQGSYEQYF.

To note about this clonotype: One end of the junction does not line up with germline, which may come from a read error. The V call is TRBV15, the J call TRBJ2-5; D perhaps matches TRBD2 (6 bases). Germline assignment: CDR1 LNHNV and CDR2 YYDKDF (reference sequence). The CDR3 is 15 residues long. The chain's CDR3 is CATSSGASVQEAQYF. Written as DNA, the CDR3 is TGTGCCACCAGCAGCGGGGCTAGCGTACAAGAGGCCCAGTACTTC.

This clonotype was picked up many times. The chain recombines TRBV12-3 or TRBV12-4 with TRBJ1-2; no firm D call. The CDR3 has 15 residues. Trimming took 1 base from V and 4 from J, leaving 13 bases between them. The CDR3 DNA follows: TGTGCCAGCAGTTTAGGTGGAGGCGGGCCCTATGGCTACACCTTC. It specifies CASSLGGGGPYGYTF.